These 5 T cell receptor beta chains came from one sample sequenced in a study of blood T cell repertoires in COVID-19. Produced via immunoSEQ multiplex PCR; TCRdb's table is partial and in-frame only. The table has some 200,000 clones, over 70% seen once. Sequenced: peripheral blood. These TCRs come from a woman between 65 and 79 years old with acute or convalescent COVID-19.

This sequence joins TRBV19 and TRBJ2-1; 10 bases map to TRBD2. With V trimmed by 4 bases and J by 2 bases, 8 bases remained unmatched. The length of the CDR3 is 17 residues. Germline lookup yields CDR1 LNHDA and CDR2 SQIVND (reference sequence). For the CDR3, the DNA is TGTGCCAGTAGTAAGGGATTTAGCGGGGGGCCCTACAATGAGCAGTTCTTC. It codes for CASSKGFSGGPYNEQFF. The full variable domain, with the rest looked up from reference TRBV19 and TRBJ2-1, is DGGITQSPKYLFRKEGQNVTLSCEQNLNHDAMYWYRQDPGQGLRLIYYSQIVNDFQKGDIAEGYSVSREKKESFPLTVTSAQKNPTAFYLCASSKGFSGGPYNEQFFGPGTRLTVL.

The gene calls are TRBV28 and TRBJ1-5, with TRBD1 matching over 10 bases. J was trimmed by 0 bases and V by 8 bases; bases with no gene match: 7. The CDR3 loop spans 16 amino acids. Germline values: CDR1 MDHEN, CDR2 SYDVKM. CDR3 DNA sequence: TGTGCCAGCGGGGACAGGGGACCTTATAGCAATCAGCCCCAGCATTTT. Translation: CASGDRGPYSNQPQHF.

This rearrangement joins TRBV12-3 or TRBV12-4 to TRBJ1-3, with D possibly TRBD1 on 6 matching bases. The V gene lost 6 bases and the J gene lost 2 bases, with 8 bases spanning the gap. The CDR3 loop spans 13 amino acids. CDR3 coding DNA: TGTGCCAGCAGCCACAGGGCTGGAAACACCATATATTTT. It is translated as CASSHRAGNTIYF.

The chain joins TRBV7-3 to TRBJ1-4; TRBD1 might be the D (5 bases). There are 20 residues in the CDR3. CDR1 is SGHTA and CDR2 is FQGTGA in the germline V gene. V lost 2 bases and J lost 0, with 22 bases in between. CDR3 loop: CASSLAHLTGDGATNEKLFF. Written as DNA, the CDR3 is TGTGCCAGCAGCTTAGCACACCTGACGGGGGATGGGGCAACTAATGAAAAACTGTTTTTT.

The chain links TRBV23-1 to TRBJ1-3; D uncertain. TRBV23-1 is marked as an open reading frame, function uncertain. The CDR3 runs 18 residues. Trimming stripped 0 bases from V and 0 bases from J, with 15 bases between. The CDR3 protein is CASSQSKVPESSGNTIYF. In nucleotides, the CDR3 is TGCGCCAGCAGTCAATCCAAGGTACCGGAGAGCTCTGGAAACACCATATATTTT.